This passage covers 21 T cell receptor beta chains from one sample sequenced in a study of T cell responses to AZD1222 COVID-19 vaccine (TCRdb year 2021). The library was made by the immunoSEQ multiplex PCR assay. Held by TCRdb, this immuneACCESS table contains in-frame sequences only and omits some clones. Under half of the omission traces to an unresolved V gene where checked; the cause of the rest is unknown. This sample gives roughly 70,000 clones in total; around 90% of them show up just once. Around 4.8% of the sample lies in the top ten. This sample's time point label indicates: about 28 days (+/-7) after the second vaccine dose. Explained via the paper, the treatment or condition label denotes: meningococcal conjugate vaccine given as trial control. Sequenced here: peripheral blood, sampled 28 days after the second dose of the MenACWY control vaccine. Receptor source: an adult who received the MenACWY meningococcal vaccine as a control.

This sequence joins TRBV5-5 and TRBJ1-1, with TRBD1 as a possible D gene (6 bases). CDR3 length equals 15 residues. Germline values: CDR1 SGHKS, CDR2 YYEKEE (reference sequence). V was pared by 0 bases and J by 4 bases, with 13 bases between. CDR3 protein: CASSLASGVGTEAFF. CDR3 DNA: TGTGCCAGCAGCTTGGCTTCAGGGGTGGGCACTGAAGCTTTCTTT.

This clone is categorized as medium-sized. This sequence joins TRBV9 and TRBJ1-2; TRBD1 matches 9 bases. V lost 3 bases and J lost 8; bases outside the gene matches: 11. The germline V gene has CDR1 SGDLS and CDR2 YYNGEE. This CDR3 has 15 residues. The CDR3 loop is CASSATGTGIGGYTF. CDR3 bases: TGTGCCAGCAGCGCCACCGGGACAGGGATTGGCGGCTACACCTTC.

This chain uses TRBV29-1 with TRBJ1-3, with D possibly TRBD1 on 5 matching bases. The V gene's germline CDR1 is SQVTM and CDR2 ANQGSEA. The CDR3 sequence is 13 residues long. Trimming pared 2 bases from V and 4 bases from J, leaving 9 bases between. The CDR3 spells CSVEYRGGNTIYF. The CDR3 nucleotides read TGCAGCGTTGAATATAGGGGAGGAAACACCATATATTTT.

The chain couples TRBV24-1 to TRBJ2-2, with 10 bases identical to TRBD1. CDR1 KGHDR and CDR2 SFDVKD come from the germline V gene. With 10 bases clipped from V and 0 bases from J, the junction kept 4 bases outside the gene matches. CDR3 length equals 15 residues. The DNA for the CDR3 is TGTGCCACGGGAGGACAGGGGGCGAACACCGGGGAGCTGTTTTTT. Translating it yields CATGGQGANTGELFF.

The CDR3 loop reads CASRTQRGNNEQFF. CDR3 in DNA: TGTGCCAGCCGCACGCAGCGGGGAAACAATGAGCAGTTCTTC. The chain uses TRBV7-2 and TRBJ2-1; 7 nucleotides align to TRBD2. In germline, CDR1 is SGHTA, CDR2 FQGNSA. This CDR3 has 14 amino acids. Germline trimming cut 8 bases from V and 5 bases from J; bases unmatched to any gene: 9. Drawing the rest from reference TRBV7-2 and TRBJ2-1, the complete variable domain is GAGVSQSPSNKVTEKGKDVELRCDPISGHTALYWYRQSLGQGLEFLIYFQGNSAPDKSGLPSDRFSAERTGGSVSTLTIQRTQQEDSAVYLCASRTQRGNNEQFFGPGTRLTVL.

The V call is TRBV6-1, the J call TRBJ1-6; D remains ambiguous. V was clipped by 3 bases and J by 2 bases, with 5 bases between them. CDR3 length: 14 amino acids. Germline loops: CDR1 MNHNS, CDR2 SASEGT. The CDR3 region is CASSDTAYNSPLHF. In DNA, the CDR3 is TGTGCCAGCAGTGATACAGCCTATAATTCACCCCTCCACTTT.

This chain connects TRBV12-3 or TRBV12-4 to TRBJ2-5; D is ambiguous. V lost 5 bases, J lost 5 bases, and 6 bases lay in between. The CDR3 is 11 amino acids. The CDR3 region is CASSVLETQYF. As DNA, the CDR3 is TGTGCCAGCAGTGTTCTGGAGACCCAGTACTTC.

This chain uses TRBV3-1 (or the pseudogene TRBV3-2) with TRBJ1-2, with 7 bases aligning to TRBD1. V was clipped by 3 bases and J by 6 bases; unmatched bases: 4. Germline V gives CDR1 LGHDT, CDR2 YNNKEL (reference sequence). This CDR3 has 13 amino acids. CDR3 sequence (DNA): TGTGCCAGCAGCCATGCGACAGGGAATGGCTACACCTTC. Encoded protein: CASSHATGNGYTF.

The chain is built from TRBV5-3 and TRBJ2-6; no clear D. TRBV5-3 is labeled an ORF, and its function is uncertain. CDR3 length: 18 residues. Trimming stripped 4 bases from V and 2 bases from J, with 19 bases between. CDR3 amino acids: CARSLTWAGWAGANVLTF. CDR3 nucleotides: TGTGCCAGAAGCCTCACCTGGGCAGGCTGGGCTGGGGCCAACGTCCTGACTTTC.

This chain links TRBV4-1 with TRBJ2-5; unclear D gene. The CDR3 runs to 14 residues. Germline CDR1 and CDR2: MGHRA and YSYEKL. V was clipped by 3 bases and J by 5 bases, with 13 bases between them. In DNA, the CDR3 is TGCGCCAGCAGCCACCCGGTCCTGGGGGAGACCCAGTACTTC. Translated: CASSHPVLGETQYF.

The chain links TRBV3-1 (or the pseudogene TRBV3-2) to TRBJ1-5, with D tentatively TRBD1 (5 bases). CDR1 and CDR2 (germline): LGHDT, YNNKEL (reference sequence). V gave up 1 base and J gave up 3 bases, with 7 bases separating them. The CDR3 length is 14 residues. In DNA, the CDR3 is TGTGCCAGCAGCCAAGCCAGGGACAATCAGCCCCAGCATTTT. As protein: CASSQARDNQPQHF.

This chain links TRBV28 with TRBJ2-7, with a possible D match to TRBD1 (5 bases). Germline lookup yields CDR1 MDHEN and CDR2 SYDVKM. V was clipped by 10 bases and J by 3 bases, with 16 bases between them. This CDR3 region has 13 residues. The CDR3 DNA sequence: TGTGCCACTCATAAAGGGGTCCACTACGAGCAGTACTTC. Its protein is CATHKGVHYEQYF.

This chain joins TRBV29-1 and TRBJ1-1, with a weak D call TRBD1 (5 bases). The CDR3 is made up of 13 amino acids. From germline, CDR1 is SQVTM and CDR2 ANQGSEA. With 5 bases removed from V and 3 bases from J, the gap between germline ends came to 13 bases. This CDR3 is CSVKSQVDTEAFF. As DNA, the CDR3 is TGCAGCGTTAAATCACAGGTCGACACTGAAGCTTTCTTT.

CDR3 in DNA: TGTGCCAGCATCAACAGGGGGGACACCGGGGAGCTGTTTTTT. Protein sequence: CASINRGDTGELFF. The chain recombines TRBV7-9 with TRBJ2-2; 8 nucleotides agree with TRBD1. This CDR3 is 14 amino acids long. Losses at the gene ends were 7 bases for V and 3 bases for J; bases not matched to a gene: 4. In germline, CDR1 is SEHNR, CDR2 FQNEAQ (reference sequence).

The count of this clone is one. The chain combines TRBV2 with TRBJ1-5; the match to TRBD1 covers 10 bases. Germline V gives CDR1 SNHLY, CDR2 FYNNEI. The CDR3 extends over 15 amino acids. V was pared by 1 base and J by 4 bases, with 1 base of the junction left unmatched. CDR3 in DNA: TGTGCCAGCAGTGAAGGGGGACAGGGGAATCAGCCCCAGCATTTT. Translated, it gives CASSEGGQGNQPQHF.

This clone occurred a few times. This chain connects TRBV27 to TRBJ2-1, with 7 bases identical to TRBD1. The ends lost 5 bases at V and 5 bases at J; junction bases unmatched: 12. Germline CDR1 is MNHEY and CDR2 is SMNVEV (reference sequence). The CDR3 is 16 amino acids. The CDR3 region has the DNA TGTGCCAGCAGTACATTACAGGGGAGAGGGCACAATGAGCAGTTCTTC. Its translation is CASSTLQGRGHNEQFF.

The gene calls are TRBV14 and TRBJ2-3; 8 bases agree with TRBD1. This CDR3 spans 16 amino acids. Germline V gene data show CDR1 as SGHDN and CDR2 as FVKESK. J gave up 0 bases and V 0 bases, and 2 bases lay outside the gene matches. For the CDR3, the DNA is TGTGCCAGCAGCCAAGATACAGGGGGGAGCACAGATACGCAGTATTTT. Encoded protein: CASSQDTGGSTDTQYF.

V is TRBV9 and J is TRBJ2-1; possibly TRBD1 or TRBD2 for D (6 bases each). In germline, CDR1 is SGDLS, CDR2 YYNGEE. The CDR3 extends over 15 amino acids. Trimming stripped 1 base from V and 3 bases from J, with 11 bases between. DNA for the CDR3: TGTGCCAGCAGCGTAAGGGGGGTTAACTACAATGAGCAGTTCTTC. Its protein is CASSVRGVNYNEQFF. Variable domain in full (rest from reference TRBV9 and TRBJ2-1): DSGVTQTPKHLITATGQRVTLRCSPRSGDLSVYWYQQSLDQGLQFLIQYYNGEERAKGNILERFSAQQFPDLHSELNLSSLELGDSALYFCASSVRGVNYNEQFFGPGTRLTVL.

V and J are TRBV5-1 and TRBJ2-6; D perhaps matches TRBD2 (6 bases). CDR3 length equals 18 residues. Germline lookup yields CDR1 SGHRS and CDR2 YFSETQ. V was shortened by 2 bases and J by 0 bases, with 15 bases between the two germline ends. CDR3 sequence reads: CASSLIAAMSSGANVLTF. The CDR3 bases are TGCGCCAGCAGCTTAATAGCGGCCATGAGCTCTGGGGCCAACGTCCTGACTTTC.

This clone was counted once. The V call is TRBV5-6, the J call TRBJ1-1; no clear D. CDR1 is SGHDT and CDR2 is YYEEEE in the germline V gene. The length of the CDR3 is 13 residues. V gave up 3 bases and J gave up 3 bases, with 9 bases separating them. In DNA form, the CDR3 reads TGTGCCAGCAGCTCCGGACGGTACACTGAAGCTTTCTTT. Translating gives CASSSGRYTEAFF.

V is TRBV4-1 and J is TRBJ2-3; 7 bases agree with TRBD1. Germline V gene data show CDR1 as MGHRA and CDR2 as YSYEKL. Trimming removed 4 bases from V and 0 bases from J; junction bases left unmatched: 4. The CDR3 has 15 residues. The CDR3 bases are TGCGCCAGCAGCCGGTCGGGACAGAGCACAGATACGCAGTATTTT. Encoded protein: CASSRSGQSTDTQYF.